This T cell receptor (beta chain) was sequenced during a study of cytomegalovirus exposure and HLA in healthy donors. Overall study results and limits: In a later analysis, common viral pathogens appeared linked to several of the most significant clusters. Upon later analysis, TCR association rates were observed to vary by HLA locus, being highest for DRB1 and lowest for HLA-C. For TCR beta chains, V- and J-gene trimming was later linked to a missense DCLRE1C variant.

This clone was detected a few times. The antigen remains unidentified. The PCR ran on 60 Vbeta and 13 Jbeta primers. TCRdb's table, derived via immunoSEQ multiplex PCR, lists solely in-frame clones and lacks some. In the table there are 150,000 to 200,000 clones, approximately 80% of which are singletons. The clonotype comes from a woman aged 30 to 39 in good health and CMV-seropositive. The specimen sequenced was PBMCs.

The CDR3 coding sequence is TGTGCCAGCAACAAGTCCATGAACACTGAAGCTTTCTTT. Protein product: CASNKSMNTEAFF. J is TRBJ1-1 and V is TRBV21-1; TRBD1, as called in the table, went unchecked against the DNA. TRBV21-1 is annotated as a pseudogene. The CDR3 has 13 amino acids.